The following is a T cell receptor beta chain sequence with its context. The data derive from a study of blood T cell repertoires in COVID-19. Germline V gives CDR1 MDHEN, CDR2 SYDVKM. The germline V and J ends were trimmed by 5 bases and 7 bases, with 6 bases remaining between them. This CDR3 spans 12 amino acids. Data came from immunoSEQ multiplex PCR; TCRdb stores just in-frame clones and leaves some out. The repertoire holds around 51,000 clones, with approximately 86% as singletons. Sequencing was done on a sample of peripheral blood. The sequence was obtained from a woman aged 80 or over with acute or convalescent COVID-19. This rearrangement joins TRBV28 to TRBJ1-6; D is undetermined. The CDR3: CASSLLNSPLHF. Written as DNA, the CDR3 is TGTGCCAGCAGTCTTCTAAATTCACCCCTCCACTTT.